Listed here are 28 T cell receptor beta chains from one sample, sequenced in a study of shared clonotypes between healthy human individuals. Assay used: immunoSEQ multiplex PCR; TCRdb lists only in-frame clones, some missing. The repertoire holds about 2.3 million clones, with over 90% as singletons. Sequencing was performed on naive CD4+ T cells from PBMCs. The sample's subset: CD45RA+ positively selected. The receptors were sampled from a man between 18 and 35 years old in good health. Some clones in this sample may be carry-over from other donors' samples.

This sequence joins TRBV7-2 and TRBJ2-3; TRBD2 matches 8 bases. The V and J ends lost 5 bases and 3 bases, in that order; junction bases with no gene match: 10. From germline, CDR1 is SGHTA and CDR2 FQGNSA. The CDR3 loop spans 16 amino acids. The CDR3 DNA sequence: TGTGCCAGCAGCCTCGGAGCGGGAGAGCGGACAGATACGCAGTATTTT. It yields the protein CASSLGAGERTDTQYF.

Comments on this clone: Other DNA sequences in this specimen translate into the identical CDR3. The V and J genes are TRBV5-1 and TRBJ2-5; D assignment may be TRBD1 or TRBD2 (5 bases each). Trimming took off 4 bases at V and 3 bases at J, with 10 bases between the two ends. Germline CDR1 SGHRS, CDR2 YFSETQ. The CDR3 sequence is 13 residues long. The CDR3 DNA sequence: TGCGCCAGCAGCCCCGGGGCAAAAGAGACCCAGTACTTC. Translated: CASSPGAKETQYF.

This chain links TRBV6-5 with TRBJ2-7; 9 bases are shared with TRBD1. The CDR3 loop spans 14 amino acids. V dropped 5 bases and J dropped 4; count of bases not matched to a gene: 6. Per the germline V gene, CDR1 is MNHEY and CDR2 is SVGAGI. The CDR3 coding sequence is TGTGCCAGCAGTGTACCGGGACAGGGATACGAGCAGTACTTC. Amino acids: CASSVPGQGYEQYF.

The V gene is TRBV7-9, the J gene TRBJ2-3, with D perhaps TRBD1 (5 bases). CDR1 and CDR2 from the germline V gene are SEHNR and FQNEAQ (reference sequence). The CDR3 loop spans 15 amino acids. Trimming cost V 4 bases and J 1 base, with 12 bases left between them. For the CDR3, the DNA is TGTGCCAGCAGCTCCCAGGGTCGTGGCACAGATACGCAGTATTTT. Its protein product is CASSSQGRGTDTQYF.

This chain links TRBV7-2 with TRBJ1-5, with D possibly TRBD1 on 5 matching bases. This CDR3 is 12 amino acids long. The germline CDR1 and CDR2 sequences are SGHTA and FQGNSA. Trimming pared 5 bases from V and 6 bases from J, leaving 8 bases between. The CDR3 here is CASSQGGQPQHF. CDR3 bases: TGTGCCAGCAGCCAGGGAGGTCAGCCCCAGCATTTT.

The V and J genes are TRBV27 and TRBJ1-1; a possible D gene is TRBD1 (5 bases). V lost 6 bases and J lost 5, with 16 bases in between. The germline V gene encodes CDR1 MNHEY and CDR2 SMNVEV (reference sequence). The CDR3 length is 14 residues. The CDR3 spells CASRPPSAGTEAFF. The CDR3 bases are TGTGCCAGCAGACCTCCCTCGGCAGGGACTGAAGCTTTCTTT.

The genes are TRBV6-4 and TRBJ2-1, with D perhaps assigned TRBD1 or TRBD2 (6 bases each). V was pared by 5 bases and J by 8 bases, with 22 bases between. The CDR3 totals 16 residues. Per germline, CDR1 MRHNA and CDR2 SNTAGT. The CDR3 region is CASSPTGAGLLYEQFF. The CDR3 DNA is TGTGCCAGCAGTCCCACGGGGGCGGGATTACTCTATGAGCAGTTCTTC.

The chain employs TRBV2 and TRBJ2-7; D not certain. This CDR3 has 15 residues. The V and J ends lost 3 bases and 5 bases respectively, with 17 bases between them. In germline, CDR1 is SNHLY, CDR2 FYNNEI. The CDR3 DNA reads as TGTGCCAGCAGTGATAGAATCAGGTCCTCGGACGAGCAGTACTTC. Translation gives CASSDRIRSSDEQYF. The full variable domain, its missing parts supplied by reference TRBV2 and TRBJ2-7, is EPEVTQTPSHQVTQMGQEVILRCVPISNHLYFYWYRQILGQKVEFLVSFYNNEISEKSEIFDDQFSVERPDGSNFTLKIRSTKLEDSAMYFCASSDRIRSSDEQYFGPGTRLTVT.

CDR3 amino acids: CASSLLASGNNEQFF. CDR3 sequence (DNA): TGTGCCAGCAGCTTGCTGGCTAGCGGCAACAATGAGCAGTTCTTC. The V gene is TRBV5-6, the J gene TRBJ2-1; TRBD2 matches 7 bases. The CDR3 runs to 15 residues. J lost 5 bases, V lost 1 base, and 6 bases had no gene match. CDR1 is SGHDT and CDR2 is YYEEEE in the germline V gene. The whole variable domain, filled in from reference TRBV5-6 and TRBJ2-1, reads DAGVTQSPTHLIKTRGQQVTLRCSPKSGHDTVSWYQQALGQGPQFIFQYYEEEERQRGNFPDRFSGHQFPNYSSELNVNALLLGDSALYLCASSLLASGNNEQFFGPGTRLTVL.

The V and J genes are TRBV5-1 and TRBJ2-6, with D possibly TRBD2 on 5 matching bases. The V gene's germline CDR1 is SGHRS and CDR2 YFSETQ. This CDR3 spans 17 amino acids. Trimming took 1 base from V and 4 from J, leaving 15 bases between them. The CDR3 loop is CASSLSGVNNGANVLTF. DNA for the CDR3: TGCGCCAGCAGCTTGTCCGGGGTGAATAACGGGGCCAACGTCCTGACTTTC. Supplemented by reference TRBV5-1 and TRBJ2-6, the full variable domain reads KAGVTQTPRYLIKTRGQQVTLSCSPISGHRSVSWYQQTPGQGLQFLFEYFSETQRNKGNFPGRFSGRQFSNSRSEMNVSTLELGDSALYLCASSLSGVNNGANVLTFGAGSRLTVL.

V gene TRBV5-1 combines with J gene TRBJ2-7, with a tentative D call TRBD1 (5 bases). This CDR3 region has 15 residues. The germline gives CDR1 SGHRS, CDR2 YFSETQ. V lost 3 bases and J lost 2, with 15 bases in between. CDR3 DNA sequence: TGCGCCAGCAGCTACCAATACCCAGGGACCTACGAGCAGTACTTC. Amino acids: CASSYQYPGTYEQYF.

The chain couples TRBV30 to TRBJ1-1, with TRBD1 as a possible D gene (6 bases). The V and J ends lost 5 bases and 0 bases respectively, with 13 bases between them. This CDR3 contains 14 residues. Germline V CDR1 and CDR2: GTSNPN, SVGIG (reference sequence). The CDR3 here is CAWRYREMNTEAFF. The CDR3 DNA reads as TGTGCCTGGCGATACAGGGAGATGAACACTGAAGCTTTCTTT.

The V and J genes are TRBV5-5 and TRBJ2-3, with 8 bases that match TRBD1. Germline CDR1 is SGHKS and CDR2 is YYEKEE (reference sequence). J gave up 3 bases and V 4 bases, and 4 bases lay outside the gene matches. There are 14 residues in the CDR3. The CDR3 coding sequence is TGTGCCAGCAGCCAGGGGGCTGGAACAGATACGCAGTATTTT. This codes for CASSQGAGTDTQYF.

This sequence joins TRBV11-2 and TRBJ2-1; no clear D. Deletions cut 1 base from V and 10 bases from J, with 11 bases between. The CDR3 consists of 13 residues. Looked up from germline, CDR1 is SGHAT and CDR2 is FQNNGV. CDR3 nucleotides: TGTGCCAGCAGCTTAGCTCTGCCTATAGAGCAGTTCTTC. As protein: CASSLALPIEQFF.

J is TRBJ1-4 and V is TRBV7-9; a possible D gene is TRBD1 (5 bases). The germline CDR1 and CDR2 sequences are SEHNR and FQNEAQ (reference sequence). With 6 bases removed from V and 4 bases from J, the gap between germline ends came to 18 bases. The CDR3 contains 16 residues. CDR3 bases: TGTGCCAGCAGTTACTTTTCAGGGCTAGGTAATGAAAAACTGTTTTTT. Its translation: CASSYFSGLGNEKLFF. The full variable domain, in which reference TRBV7-9 and TRBJ1-4 provide the parts outside the CDR3, is DTGVSQNPRHKITKRGQNVTFRCDPISEHNRLYWYRQTLGQGPEFLTYFQNEAQLEKSRLLSDRFSAERPKGSFSTLEIQRTEQGDSAMYLCASSYFSGLGNEKLFFGSGTQLSVL.

V is TRBV4-3 and J is TRBJ2-3, with 12 nucleotides matching TRBD2. The CDR3 is 18 residues long. The V gene end was trimmed by 3 bases and the J gene end by 3 bases; junction bases not matched to a gene: 10. Germline loops: CDR1 LGHNA, CDR2 YSLEER. The CDR3 nucleotides read TGCGCCAGCAGCCAGTCTAGCGGGAGGGCCCTGTTGACAGATACGCAGTATTTT. This encodes CASSQSSGRALLTDTQYF.

The gene calls are TRBV18 and TRBJ1-1; the match to TRBD1 covers 7 bases. The junction had 5 bases not matched to a gene; V was cut back by 4 bases and J by 0 bases. CDR1 is KGHSH and CDR2 is LQKENI in the germline V gene. The CDR3 is 15 amino acids. DNA of the CDR3: TGTGCCAGCTCACTGGGACAGATCATGAACACTGAAGCTTTCTTT. Amino acid sequence: CASSLGQIMNTEAFF.

This clone was recorded once. The rearrangement uses TRBV18 and TRBJ2-7; the match to TRBD2 covers 7 bases. The CDR3 consists of 14 residues. In germline, CDR1 is KGHSH, CDR2 LQKENI. The V and J ends lost 3 bases and 3 bases, in that order; junction bases with no gene match: 5. The CDR3 region is CASSPGGFVYEQYF. CDR3 nucleotides: TGTGCCAGCTCACCGGGGGGGTTTGTCTACGAGCAGTACTTC.

CDR3 amino acids: CASSDDRGYTEAFF. The CDR3 region has the DNA TGTGCCAGCAGCGATGACAGGGGGTACACTGAAGCTTTCTTT. J is TRBJ1-1 and V is TRBV7-9; 9 bases are a match to TRBD1. Per the germline V gene, CDR1 is SEHNR and CDR2 is FQNEAQ (reference sequence). The CDR3 contains 14 residues. V shed 5 bases, J shed 3 bases, and the junction held 4 bases outside the gene matches.

The DNA for the CDR3 is TGTGCCAGCAGCGTAGTCCCACAGTCAGATACGCAGTATTTT. This encodes CASSVVPQSDTQYF. The gene calls are TRBV9 and TRBJ2-3; D uncertain. The ends were cut back, 0 bases at V and 4 bases at J, with 9 bases in the middle. From germline, CDR1 is SGDLS and CDR2 YYNGEE. The CDR3 consists of 14 residues.

The chain has TRBV9 and TRBJ2-1; D unclear. This CDR3 has 15 amino acids. V dropped 5 bases and J dropped 4 bases, with 16 bases sitting between them. The germline V gene has CDR1 SGDLS and CDR2 YYNGEE. The CDR3 DNA sequence: TGTGCCAGCAGTCCCCGGAACTCGAGGTACAATGAGCAGTTCTTC. It encodes CASSPRNSRYNEQFF. Full variable domain (missing parts from reference TRBV9 and TRBJ2-1): DSGVTQTPKHLITATGQRVTLRCSPRSGDLSVYWYQQSLDQGLQFLIQYYNGEERAKGNILERFSAQQFPDLHSELNLSSLELGDSALYFCASSPRNSRYNEQFFGPGTRLTVL.

Comment on this clone: This sample includes further DNA sequences coding for the same CDR3. The rearrangement joins TRBV15 to TRBJ1-2; 7 positions agree with TRBD1. The CDR3 runs to 14 residues. CDR1 and CDR2 (germline): LNHNV, YYDKDF (reference sequence). The V and J ends lost 6 bases and 4 bases, in that order; junction bases with no gene match: 8. CDR3 sequence reads: CATSRGGGSYGYTF. For the CDR3, the DNA is TGTGCCACCAGTCGGGGAGGGGGCTCCTATGGCTACACCTTC.

The rearrangement joins TRBV2 to TRBJ2-1; D is unclear. Germline values: CDR1 SNHLY, CDR2 FYNNEI. V lost 5 bases and J 5 bases, leaving 4 bases between the germline ends. The CDR3 sequence is 11 residues long. The CDR3 region is CASSLNNEQFF. CDR3 nucleotides: TGTGCCAGCAGTCTTAACAATGAGCAGTTCTTC.

V usage is TRBV4-1 and J usage is TRBJ2-7, with a possible D match to TRBD2 (5 bases). The CDR3 runs to 13 residues. V lost 11 bases, J lost 4 bases, and 18 bases lay in between. Per germline, CDR1 MGHRA and CDR2 YSYEKL. As DNA, the CDR3 is TGCGCCGCTAGCCGAGACCCCTCATACGAGCAGTACTTC. This gives the protein CAASRDPSYEQYF.

The V call is TRBV5-1, the J call TRBJ2-1, with D possibly matching TRBD2 (6 bases). The CDR3 is 15 residues long. V was cut by 4 bases and J by 3 bases, with 14 bases left in between. CDR1 is SGHRS, CDR2 YFSETQ, per germline. DNA for the CDR3: TGCGCCAGCAGCCCGGACTACGGTAACTACAATGAGCAGTTCTTC. Translated: CASSPDYGNYNEQFF.

The chain employs TRBV6-4 and TRBJ2-7, with unresolved D. Germline CDR1 reads MRHNA; CDR2 reads SNTAGT. Trimming stripped 7 bases from V and 0 bases from J, with 10 bases between. There are 13 residues in the CDR3. The CDR3: CASTPTPSYEQYF. The DNA for the CDR3 is TGTGCCAGCACTCCTACCCCCTCCTACGAGCAGTACTTC.

This chain links TRBV5-5 with TRBJ2-2; TRBD2 aligns across 8 bases. The CDR3 has 16 residues. Germline V gene lookup returns CDR1 SGHKS and CDR2 YYEKEE (reference sequence). V lost 4 bases and J lost 3; bases outside the gene matches: 8. CDR3 amino acids: CASSIYSGTDTGELFF. In DNA form, the CDR3 reads TGTGCCAGCAGCATCTATAGCGGGACGGACACCGGGGAGCTGTTTTTT.

This sequence joins TRBV29-1 and TRBJ1-2; a weak D match, TRBD1 (5 bases). CDR3 length: 16 amino acids. Per the germline V gene, CDR1 is SQVTM and CDR2 is ANQGSEA. V shed 0 bases and J shed 2 bases, with 16 bases lying between them. The CDR3 reads CSVEDLGIGVNYGYTF. The CDR3 nucleotides read TGCAGCGTTGAAGATCTAGGTATAGGGGTGAACTATGGCTACACCTTC.